The 32 T cell receptor beta chains in this list originate from one sample, sequenced in a study of OX40 agonist ivuxolimab in advanced cancers. Sequencing used immunoSEQ multiplex PCR; TCRdb keeps in-frame clones, though not all of them. The table shows tens of thousands of clones, with roughly 84% occurring only once. Sequencing was performed on CD4+ or CD8+ T cells sorted from blood, taken in a trial of the OX40 agonist ivuxolimab. The receptors here all came from an adult with an advanced solid tumor such as melanoma, head and neck, liver or kidney cancer.

This clone was counted once. This CDR3 reads CASSYHYEQYF. In DNA, the CDR3 is TGTGCCAGCAGTTACCACTACGAGCAGTACTTC. The gene calls are TRBV6-5 and TRBJ2-7; D is undetermined. The CDR3 extends over 11 amino acids. Germline CDR1 MNHEY, CDR2 SVGAGI. V shed 2 bases and J shed 3 bases, with 2 bases lying between them.

The chain couples TRBV6-5 to TRBJ1-1; D is possibly TRBD1 (5 bases). Germline CDR1 reads MNHEY; CDR2 reads SVGAGI. The CDR3 has 12 amino acids. Trimming removed 2 bases at V and 9 bases at J, with 10 bases between. The CDR3 nucleotides are TGTGCCAGCAGTTACGGGTCAGGGCAAGCTTTCTTT. It is translated as CASSYGSGQAFF.

The chain recombines TRBV5-1 with TRBJ2-5; D possibly matches TRBD1 or TRBD2 (5 bases each). CDR3 size: 16 residues. Germline V gives CDR1 SGHRS, CDR2 YFSETQ. Trimming cost V 0 bases and J 2 bases, with 14 bases left between them. The CDR3 coding sequence is TGCGCCAGCAGCTTGGACAGTGGGGGAGCTCAAGAGACCCAGTACTTC. This sequence encodes CASSLDSGGAQETQYF. Full variable domain (missing parts from reference TRBV5-1 and TRBJ2-5): KAGVTQTPRYLIKTRGQQVTLSCSPISGHRSVSWYQQTPGQGLQFLFEYFSETQRNKGNFPGRFSGRQFSNSRSEMNVSTLELGDSALYLCASSLDSGGAQETQYFGPGTRLLVL.

The chain couples TRBV28 to TRBJ1-1; TRBD1 is a possible D gene (6 bases). V dropped 10 bases and J dropped 0 bases, with 9 bases sitting between them. Germline V gene sequence: CDR1 MDHEN, CDR2 SYDVKM. This CDR3 has 12 residues. CDR3 region: CATGQLNTEAFF. The CDR3 DNA is TGTGCCACCGGACAGTTGAACACTGAAGCTTTCTTT.

V usage is TRBV7-9 and J usage is TRBJ1-1; possible D gene TRBD1, 5 bases. The V end was cut by 1 base, the J end by 0 bases, with 9 bases between. The germline V gene encodes CDR1 SEHNR and CDR2 FQNEAQ (reference sequence). The CDR3 consists of 15 residues. CDR3 nucleotides: TGTGCCAGCAGCTTAGGGGACGGCTTGAACACTGAAGCTTTCTTT. Translation gives CASSLGDGLNTEAFF. Filled out from reference TRBV7-9 and TRBJ1-1, the complete variable domain reads DTGVSQNPRHKITKRGQNVTFRCDPISEHNRLYWYRQTLGQGPEFLTYFQNEAQLEKSRLLSDRFSAERPKGSFSTLEIQRTEQGDSAMYLCASSLGDGLNTEAFFGQGTRLTVV.

The chain's CDR3 is CASSLGAHSYEQYF. CDR3 in DNA: TGTGCCAGCAGCTTAGGGGCACACTCCTACGAGCAGTACTTC. The chain combines TRBV11-2 with TRBJ2-7, with no clear D. Looked up from germline, CDR1 is SGHAT and CDR2 is FQNNGV. Trimming stripped 1 base from V and 0 bases from J, with 7 bases between. This CDR3 has 14 residues.

The rearrangement uses TRBV5-1 and TRBJ2-7, with a tentative D call TRBD1 (5 bases). V shed 0 bases and J shed 5 bases, with 9 bases lying between them. CDR1 and CDR2 from the germline V gene are SGHRS and YFSETQ. CDR3 size: 13 residues. The CDR3 region is CASSLDRPHEQYF. The CDR3 DNA follows: TGCGCCAGCAGCTTGGACAGGCCCCACGAGCAGTACTTC.

The chain is built from TRBV28 and TRBJ2-6; D is undetermined. CDR1 MDHEN and CDR2 SYDVKM come from the germline V gene. V was pared by 8 bases and J by 0 bases, with 11 bases between. This CDR3 region has 15 residues. For the CDR3, the DNA is TGTGCCAGCCAACCGGGCCTCTCTGGGGCCAACGTCCTGACTTTC. It translates to CASQPGLSGANVLTF.

This clone was seen a single time. The rearrangement uses TRBV28 and TRBJ1-3, with D possibly being TRBD1 (5 bases). Per the germline V gene, CDR1 is MDHEN and CDR2 is SYDVKM. V lost 6 bases to trimming and J lost 0 bases, with 18 bases between them. The CDR3 consists of 17 residues. CDR3 in DNA: TGTGCCAGCAGAACATGGTCAGGGACCTACTCTGGAAACACCATATATTTT. Translated, it gives CASRTWSGTYSGNTIYF.

The chain has TRBV28 and TRBJ2-7, with D unclear. The CDR3 contains 15 residues. Germline lookup yields CDR1 MDHEN and CDR2 SYDVKM. V lost 6 bases to trimming and J lost 1 base, with 16 bases between them. The CDR3 coding sequence is TGTGCCAGCAGCCCCCCGCTTGGGAATTCCTACGAGCAGTACTTC. As protein: CASSPPLGNSYEQYF. Combining the CDR3 with reference TRBV28 and TRBJ2-7 gives the whole variable domain DVKVTQSSRYLVKRTGEKVFLECVQDMDHENMFWYRQDPGLGLRLIYFSYDVKMKEKGDIPEGYSVSREKKERFSLILESASTNQTSMYLCASSPPLGNSYEQYFGPGTRLTVT.

This chain links TRBV29-1 with TRBJ2-1; 13 bases are a match to TRBD2. V lost 7 bases and J lost 6; bases outside the gene matches: 9. Germline V gives CDR1 SQVTM, CDR2 ANQGSEA. This CDR3 has 15 residues. The CDR3 here is CSAERTSGSRNEQFF. CDR3 nucleotide sequence: TGCAGCGCCGAAAGGACTAGCGGGAGTCGCAATGAGCAGTTCTTC.

In its sample, this clone was seen once. The V call is TRBV28, the J call TRBJ2-7; 7 nucleotides match TRBD1. The CDR3 spans 11 residues. J gave up 9 bases and V 6 bases, and 5 bases lay outside the gene matches. CDR1 and CDR2 (germline): MDHEN, SYDVKM. The CDR3: CASSPQGRQYF. The CDR3 nucleotides read TGTGCCAGCAGCCCACAGGGGAGGCAGTACTTC. The full variable domain, its missing parts supplied by reference TRBV28 and TRBJ2-7, is DVKVTQSSRYLVKRTGEKVFLECVQDMDHENMFWYRQDPGLGLRLIYFSYDVKMKEKGDIPEGYSVSREKKERFSLILESASTNQTSMYLCASSPQGRQYFGPGTRLTVT.

This chain joins TRBV2 and TRBJ1-2; no clear D gene. CDR3 length: 13 residues. CDR1 and CDR2 (germline): SNHLY, FYNNEI. Between the trimmed V and J ends, which lost 3 bases and 2 bases, there was a span of 7 bases. Written as DNA, the CDR3 is TGTGCCAGCAGTGATGAGGGAAACTATGGCTACACCTTC. The encoded protein is CASSDEGNYGYTF.

The genes are TRBV29-1 and TRBJ2-1; perhaps TRBD2 as D (6 bases). V gave up 2 bases and J gave up 4 bases, with 12 bases separating them. The CDR3 runs 14 residues. Germline V gives CDR1 SQVTM, CDR2 ANQGSEA. For the CDR3, the DNA is TGCAGCGTTGAAAATTTTGCGGGGTACAATGAGCAGTTCTTC. It is translated as CSVENFAGYNEQFF.

The chain employs TRBV28 and TRBJ1-1; 11 bases fit TRBD1. V lost 6 bases to trimming and J lost 3 bases; unmatched junction nucleotides: 12. This CDR3 is built from 17 residues. The germline gives CDR1 MDHEN, CDR2 SYDVKM. In DNA form, the CDR3 reads TGTGCCAGCAGGCTGTATGGACAGGGGGCATTGGACACTGAAGCTTTCTTT. It codes for CASRLYGQGALDTEAFF. Combining the CDR3 with reference TRBV28 and TRBJ1-1 gives the whole variable domain DVKVTQSSRYLVKRTGEKVFLECVQDMDHENMFWYRQDPGLGLRLIYFSYDVKMKEKGDIPEGYSVSREKKERFSLILESASTNQTSMYLCASRLYGQGALDTEAFFGQGTRLTVV.

J is TRBJ2-1 and V is TRBV19, with 7 bases aligning to TRBD2. Germline values: CDR1 LNHDA, CDR2 SQIVND (reference sequence). V lost 1 base, J lost 4 bases, and 4 bases stayed unmatched. This CDR3 region has 15 residues. CDR3 residues: CASSIALADYNEQFF. The DNA of the CDR3 is TGTGCCAGTAGTATAGCCCTAGCGGATTACAATGAGCAGTTCTTC. Using reference TRBV19 and TRBJ2-1 for the parts outside the CDR3, the full variable domain is DGGITQSPKYLFRKEGQNVTLSCEQNLNHDAMYWYRQDPGQGLRLIYYSQIVNDFQKGDIAEGYSVSREKKESFPLTVTSAQKNPTAFYLCASSIALADYNEQFFGPGTRLTVL.

The chain couples TRBV18 to TRBJ2-3; TRBD2 agrees at 10 bases. Germline V gene sequence: CDR1 KGHSH, CDR2 LQKENI. The CDR3 runs 16 residues. Unmatched junction bases numbered 10, after V lost 8 bases and J lost 2 bases. CDR3 DNA: TGTGCCAGCCGTAGTGGACTAGCGGTGATCACAGATACGCAGTATTTT. This encodes CASRSGLAVITDTQYF.

The chain recombines TRBV7-2 with TRBJ1-5; D may be TRBD1 (5 bases). Germline V CDR1 and CDR2: SGHTA, FQGNSA. V was cut by 0 bases and J by 2 bases, with 11 bases left in between. The CDR3 totals 16 residues. The CDR3 reads CASSLAGQGGNQPQHF. The CDR3 region has the DNA TGTGCCAGCAGCTTAGCGGGGCAGGGTGGCAATCAGCCCCAGCATTTT.

The table lists this clone with a count of one. The chain recombines TRBV19 with TRBJ2-3, with 9 bases fitting TRBD2. After removal of 3 bases from V and 1 base from J, the junction contained 8 bases not matched to a gene. The germline V gene has CDR1 LNHDA and CDR2 SQIVND (reference sequence). The CDR3 runs to 17 residues. CDR3 loop: CASSMPSGDARTDTQYF. In DNA form, the CDR3 reads TGTGCCAGTAGTATGCCTAGCGGGGATGCCCGCACAGATACGCAGTATTTT.

J is TRBJ2-1 and V is TRBV21-1; TRBD2 was called by the table and not checked on the DNA. TRBV21-1 is listed as a pseudogene. The CDR3 is 16 amino acids. The CDR3 region is CASSKSLAGEYNEQFF. In DNA, the CDR3 is TGTGCCAGCAGCAAGTCCCTCGCGGGGGAGTACAATGAGCAGTTCTTC.

V and J are TRBV27 and TRBJ1-2; 9 bases align to TRBD1. This CDR3 region has 14 residues. Unmatched junction bases numbered 10, after V lost 9 bases and J lost 5 bases. Germline V gives CDR1 MNHEY, CDR2 SMNVEV (reference sequence). The CDR3 spells CARRPQGALYGYTF. The CDR3 DNA follows: TGTGCCAGAAGACCACAGGGGGCTTTGTATGGCTACACCTTC.

This sequence joins TRBV6-4 and TRBJ1-2; weak D call: TRBD1 (6 bases). The CDR3 length is 19 residues. The V gene's germline CDR1 is MRHNA and CDR2 SNTAGT. V gave up 0 bases and J gave up 9 bases, with 29 bases separating them. CDR3 coding DNA: TGTGCCAGCAGTGACTCGAATCCGGGATCAGACAGGCCCACCGGGTGCTACACCTTC. Translating it yields CASSDSNPGSDRPTGCYTF.

This chain links TRBV7-2 with TRBJ2-5; TRBD1 matches at 9 bases. With the DNA end fitting TRBJ2-7 better, the J assignment may be wrong. The CDR3 totals 14 residues. Germline V gives CDR1 SGHTA, CDR2 FQGNSA. Here the CDR3 reads CASSSRTGVYEQYF. For the CDR3, the DNA is TGTGCCAGCAGCTCCCGGACAGGGGTCTACGAGCAGTACTTC.

The V and J genes are TRBV27 and TRBJ2-1; 8 nucleotides align to TRBD2. Germline CDR1 and CDR2: MNHEY and SMNVEV (reference sequence). The CDR3 runs 15 residues. V was clipped by 0 bases and J by 4 bases; unmatched bases: 2. In DNA, the CDR3 is TGTGCCAGCAGTTTATCAGTAGCGGGGTACAATGAGCAGTTCTTC. It specifies CASSLSVAGYNEQFF.

This clone was seen more than once but under ten times. The genes are TRBV4-1 and TRBJ2-2, with 13 bases that match TRBD2. The V gene end was trimmed by 0 bases and the J gene end by 1 base; junction bases not matched to a gene: 5. The CDR3 is made up of 19 amino acids. CDR1 is MGHRA, CDR2 YSYEKL, per germline. The CDR3 protein is CASSQEGLAGRVNTGELFF. Here the CDR3 DNA reads TGCGCCAGCAGCCAAGAGGGACTAGCGGGACGAGTGAACACCGGGGAGCTGTTTTTT.

The V call is TRBV27, the J call TRBJ1-4; TRBD1 aligns across 8 bases. Germline CDR1 MNHEY, CDR2 SMNVEV (reference sequence). The CDR3 loop spans 14 amino acids. The J segment lost 8 bases and the V segment lost 6 bases, leaving 8 bases of the junction unmatched. As DNA, the CDR3 is TGTGCCAGCAGGCCCAGGGGGCTAGGAGAAAAACTGTTTTTT. Amino acid sequence: CASRPRGLGEKLFF.

The chain links TRBV11-3 to TRBJ2-7; a weak D match, TRBD2 (6 bases). Looked up from germline, CDR1 is SGHNT and CDR2 is YENEEA. V was pared by 3 bases and J by 2 bases, with 8 bases between. The length of the CDR3 is 13 residues. CDR3 residues: CASSLGLTYEQYF. Here the CDR3 DNA reads TGTGCCAGCAGCTTGGGACTCACCTACGAGCAGTACTTC. The variable domain in full, completed from reference TRBV11-3 and TRBJ2-7, reads EAGVVQSPRYKIIEKKQPVAFWCNPISGHNTLYWYLQNLGQGPELLIRYENEEAVDDSQLPKDRFSAERLKGVDSTLKIQPAELGDSAVYLCASSLGLTYEQYFGPGTRLTVT.

V and J are TRBV6-1 and TRBJ1-5; 8 nucleotides align to TRBD1. This CDR3 is 16 amino acids long. Per the germline V gene, CDR1 is MNHNS and CDR2 is SASEGT. Trimming cost V 0 bases and J 3 bases; bases outside gene matches: 4. Here the CDR3 DNA reads TGTGCCAGCAGTGAAGCGTGGACAGGGAACAATCAGCCCCAGCATTTT. Translation: CASSEAWTGNNQPQHF.

The rearrangement links TRBV7-9 to TRBJ2-5; the D is unclear. The CDR3 extends over 12 amino acids. Germline values: CDR1 SEHNR, CDR2 FQNEAQ (reference sequence). Trimming cost V 5 bases and J 4 bases, with 8 bases left between them. The CDR3 sequence is CASSATLETQYF. CDR3 DNA sequence: TGTGCCAGCAGCGCTACACTAGAGACCCAGTACTTC.

The chain combines TRBV11-2 with TRBJ1-2; D call uncertain. Looked up from germline, CDR1 is SGHAT and CDR2 is FQNNGV. This CDR3 comprises 15 residues. The V gene lost 0 bases and the J gene lost 5 bases, with 13 bases spanning the gap. The CDR3 protein is CASSLDWSQAYGYTF. The CDR3 region has the DNA TGTGCCAGCAGCTTAGATTGGTCCCAGGCATATGGCTACACCTTC.

The V and J genes are TRBV28 and TRBJ2-6; TRBD2 might be the D (6 bases). The germline V gene has CDR1 MDHEN and CDR2 SYDVKM. This CDR3 has 18 amino acids. V was trimmed by 5 bases and J by 0 bases, leaving 17 bases between them. CDR3 sequence (DNA): TGTGCCAGCAGTCCTAACAGGTGGCGGGACTCTGGGGCCAACGTCCTGACTTTC. Amino acid sequence: CASSPNRWRDSGANVLTF.

V usage is TRBV4-1 and J usage is TRBJ1-2; tentatively, D is TRBD1 (5 bases). The CDR3 has 14 residues. Trimming removed 4 bases at V and 4 bases at J, with 13 bases between. The V gene's germline CDR1 is MGHRA and CDR2 YSYEKL. The CDR3 DNA sequence: TGCGCCAGCAGCCCGGGGGATTCTCCCTATGGCTACACCTTC. This gives the protein CASSPGDSPYGYTF.